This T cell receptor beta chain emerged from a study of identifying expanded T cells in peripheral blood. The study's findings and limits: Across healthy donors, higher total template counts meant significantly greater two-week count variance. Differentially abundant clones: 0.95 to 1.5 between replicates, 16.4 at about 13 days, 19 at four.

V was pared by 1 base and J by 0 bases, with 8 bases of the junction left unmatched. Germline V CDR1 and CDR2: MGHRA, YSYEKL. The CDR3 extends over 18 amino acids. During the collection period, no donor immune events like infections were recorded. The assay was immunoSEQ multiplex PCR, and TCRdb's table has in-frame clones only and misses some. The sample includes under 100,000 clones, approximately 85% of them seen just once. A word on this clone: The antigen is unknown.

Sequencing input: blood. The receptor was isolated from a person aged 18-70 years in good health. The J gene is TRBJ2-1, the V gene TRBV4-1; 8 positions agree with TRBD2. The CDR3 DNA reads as TGCGCCAGCAGCCAAGGGTTACAGCGGGGGAGCTCCTACAATGAGCAGTTCTTC. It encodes CASSQGLQRGSSYNEQFF.